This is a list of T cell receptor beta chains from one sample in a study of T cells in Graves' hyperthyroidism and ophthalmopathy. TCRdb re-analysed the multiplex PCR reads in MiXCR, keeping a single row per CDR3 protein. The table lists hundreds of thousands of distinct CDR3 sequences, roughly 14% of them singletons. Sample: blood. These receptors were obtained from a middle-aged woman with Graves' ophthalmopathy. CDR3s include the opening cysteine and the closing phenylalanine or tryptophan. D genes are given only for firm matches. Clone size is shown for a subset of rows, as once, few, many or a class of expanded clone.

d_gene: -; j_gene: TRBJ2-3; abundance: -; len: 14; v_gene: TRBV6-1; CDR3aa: CASSLPGGLDTQYF; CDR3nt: TGTGCCAGCAGCCTCCCCGGGGGCCTAGATACGCAGTATTTT
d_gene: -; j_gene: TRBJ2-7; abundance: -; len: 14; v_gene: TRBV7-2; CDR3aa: CASSLEGLAGEQYF; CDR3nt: TGTGCCAGCAGCTTAGAGGGGCTAGCTGGCGAGCAGTACTTC
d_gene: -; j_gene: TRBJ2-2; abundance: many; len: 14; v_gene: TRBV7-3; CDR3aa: CASRGVGEFGELFF; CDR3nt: TGTGCCAGCAGAGGCGTAGGGGAGTTCGGGGAGCTGTTTTTT
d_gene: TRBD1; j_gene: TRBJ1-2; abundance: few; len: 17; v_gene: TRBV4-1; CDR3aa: CASSQVFRRTGDYGYTF; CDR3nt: TGCGCCAGCAGCCAAGTTTTTCGGCGGACAGGCGACTATGGCTACACCTTC
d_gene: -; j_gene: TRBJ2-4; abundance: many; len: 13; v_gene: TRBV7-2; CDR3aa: CASSPETGNIQYF; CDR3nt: TGTGCCAGCAGCCCGGAGACTGGAAACATTCAGTACTTC
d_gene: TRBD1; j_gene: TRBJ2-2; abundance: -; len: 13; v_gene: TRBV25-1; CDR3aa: CASSGQGARELFF; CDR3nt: TGTGCCAGCAGTGGACAGGGGGCCCGGGAGCTGTTTTTT
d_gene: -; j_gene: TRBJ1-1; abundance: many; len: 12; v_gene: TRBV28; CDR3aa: CASSLADTEAFF; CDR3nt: TGTGCCAGCAGTTTGGCTGACACTGAAGCTTTCTTT
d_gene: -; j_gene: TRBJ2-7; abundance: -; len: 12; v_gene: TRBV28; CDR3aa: CASNEFLGEQYF; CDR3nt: TGTGCCAGCAACGAGTTTTTAGGCGAGCAGTACTTC
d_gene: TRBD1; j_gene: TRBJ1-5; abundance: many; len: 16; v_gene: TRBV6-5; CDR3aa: CASSYSVGQGAQPQHF; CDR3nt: TGTGCCAGCAGTTACTCGGTTGGACAGGGCGCACAGCCCCAGCATTTT
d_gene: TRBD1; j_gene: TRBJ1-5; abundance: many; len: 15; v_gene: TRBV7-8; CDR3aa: CASSVTGTSVQPQHF; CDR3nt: TGTGCCAGCAGCGTGACAGGGACATCGGTTCAGCCCCAGCATTTT
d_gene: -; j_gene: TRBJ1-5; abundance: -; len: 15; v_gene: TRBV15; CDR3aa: CATSRDSGINQPQHF; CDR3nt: TGTGCCACCAGCAGAGATTCAGGGATCAATCAGCCCCAGCATTTT
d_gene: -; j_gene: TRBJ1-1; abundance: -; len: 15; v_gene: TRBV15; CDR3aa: CATSNGGGRNTEAFF; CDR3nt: TGTGCCACCAGCAACGGGGGAGGAAGGAACACTGAAGCTTTCTTT
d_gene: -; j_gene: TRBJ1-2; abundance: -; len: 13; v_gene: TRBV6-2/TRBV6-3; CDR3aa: CASSYSLNYGYTF; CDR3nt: TGTGCCAGCAGTTACTCGCTTAACTATGGCTACACCTTC
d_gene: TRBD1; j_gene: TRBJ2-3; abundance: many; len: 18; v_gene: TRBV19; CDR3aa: CASSIGDRAQYLTDTQYF; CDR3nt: TGTGCCAGTAGTATTGGAGACAGGGCCCAATACCTCACAGATACGCAGTATTTT
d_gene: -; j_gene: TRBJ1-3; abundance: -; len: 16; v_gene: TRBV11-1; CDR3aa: CASSPIQVTLGNTIYF; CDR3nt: TGTGCCAGCAGCCCGATACAGGTTACCTTGGGAAACACCATATATTTT
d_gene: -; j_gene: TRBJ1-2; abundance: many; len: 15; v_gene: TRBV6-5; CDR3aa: CASSYEPAGSYGYTF; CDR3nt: TGTGCCAGCAGTTACGAGCCGGCCGGAAGCTATGGCTACACCTTC
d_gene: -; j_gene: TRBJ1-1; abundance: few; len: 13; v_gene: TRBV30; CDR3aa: CAWSVLGFSEAFF; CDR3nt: TGTGCCTGGAGTGTACTAGGGTTTTCTGAAGCTTTCTTT
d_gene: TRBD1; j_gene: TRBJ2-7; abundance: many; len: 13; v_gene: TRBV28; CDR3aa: CATRGQGVDEQYF; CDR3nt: TGTGCCACCCGGGGACAGGGGGTAGACGAGCAGTACTTC
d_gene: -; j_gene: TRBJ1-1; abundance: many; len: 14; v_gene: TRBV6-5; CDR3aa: CASSYFRGETEAFF; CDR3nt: TGTGCCAGCAGTTATTTCCGGGGGGAGACTGAAGCTTTCTTT
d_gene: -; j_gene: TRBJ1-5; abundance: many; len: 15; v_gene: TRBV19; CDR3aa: CASKLGSYSNQPQHF; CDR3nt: TGTGCCAGTAAGCTTGGCAGTTATAGCAATCAGCCCCAGCATTTT
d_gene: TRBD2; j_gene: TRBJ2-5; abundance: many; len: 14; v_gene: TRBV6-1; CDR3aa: CASTGTSGRETQYF; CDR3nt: TGTGCCAGCACTGGGACTAGCGGTCGAGAGACCCAGTACTTC
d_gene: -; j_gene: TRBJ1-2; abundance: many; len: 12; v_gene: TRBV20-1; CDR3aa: CSASNQNYGYTF; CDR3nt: TGCAGTGCTAGTAATCAGAACTATGGCTACACCTTC
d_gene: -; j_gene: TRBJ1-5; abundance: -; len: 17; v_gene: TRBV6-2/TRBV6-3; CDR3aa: CASSSPPILGYSQPQHF; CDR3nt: TGTGCCAGCAGTTCCCCACCTATCCTAGGGTATAGTCAGCCCCAGCATTTT
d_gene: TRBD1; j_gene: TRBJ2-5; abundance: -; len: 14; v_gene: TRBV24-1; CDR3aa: CATSQGAGEETQYF; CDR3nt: TGTGCCACCAGTCAGGGGGCCGGGGAAGAGACCCAGTACTTC
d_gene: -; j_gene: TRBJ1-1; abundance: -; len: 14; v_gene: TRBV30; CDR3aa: CAWSAGTAYTEAFF; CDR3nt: TGTGCCTGGAGTGCCGGGACCGCCTACACTGAAGCTTTCTTT
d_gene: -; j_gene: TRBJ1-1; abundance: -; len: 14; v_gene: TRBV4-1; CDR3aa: CASSQPTMNTEAFF; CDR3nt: TGCGCCAGCAGCCAACCCACCATGAACACTGAAGCTTTCTTT
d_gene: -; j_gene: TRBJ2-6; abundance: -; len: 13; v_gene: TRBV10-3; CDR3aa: CAICCSGANVLTF; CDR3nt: TGTGCCATCTGTTGCTCTGGGGCCAACGTCCTGACTTTC
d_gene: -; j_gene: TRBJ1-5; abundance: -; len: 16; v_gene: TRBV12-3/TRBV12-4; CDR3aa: CASRPERGRSNQPQHF; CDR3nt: TGTGCCAGCAGACCCGAGCGGGGTCGTAGCAATCAGCCCCAGCATTTT
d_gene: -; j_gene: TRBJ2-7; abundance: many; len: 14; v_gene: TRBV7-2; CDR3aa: CASSHFPLGYEQYF; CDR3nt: TGTGCCAGCAGCCATTTCCCCTTGGGCTACGAGCAGTACTTC
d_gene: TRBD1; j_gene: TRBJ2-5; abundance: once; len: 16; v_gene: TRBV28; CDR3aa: CASSFGTGRVLETQYF; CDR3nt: TGTGCCAGCAGTTTCGGGACAGGGCGGGTTTTGGAGACCCAGTACTTC
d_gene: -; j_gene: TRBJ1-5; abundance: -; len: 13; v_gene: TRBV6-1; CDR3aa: CASAGLGDQPQHF; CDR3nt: TGTGCCAGTGCAGGACTCGGGGATCAGCCCCAGCATTTT